The 24 T cell receptor beta chains given below trace back to one sample, sequenced in a study of T cells in localized non-small cell lung cancer. Sequencing was performed with immunoSEQ multiplex PCR; in TCRdb, only in-frame clones are kept and a portion is missing. The sample consists of roughly 25,000 clones, about 92% of them appearing once. This sample comprised peripheral blood, obtained before any cancer treatment. Every receptor here comes from a woman aged 40-75 years with stage I lung adenocarcinoma.

The rearrangement links TRBV5-1 to TRBJ1-4, with 8 bases that match TRBD1. Germline lookup yields CDR1 SGHRS and CDR2 YFSETQ. Losses at the gene ends were 5 bases for V and 6 bases for J; bases not matched to a gene: 12. The CDR3 is made up of 16 amino acids. CDR3 in DNA: TGCGCCAGCAGGAGCATTCCCGGGACAGGCGATGAAAAACTGTTTTTT. It encodes CASRSIPGTGDEKLFF. The complete variable domain, with remaining parts taken from reference TRBV5-1 and TRBJ1-4, reads KAGVTQTPRYLIKTRGQQVTLSCSPISGHRSVSWYQQTPGQGLQFLFEYFSETQRNKGNFPGRFSGRQFSNSRSEMNVSTLELGDSALYLCASRSIPGTGDEKLFFGSGTQLSVL.

The V call is TRBV7-9, the J call TRBJ1-1; D might be TRBD1 (5 bases). CDR3 size: 14 residues. Germline assignment: CDR1 SEHNR and CDR2 FQNEAQ (reference sequence). The V and J ends lost 1 base and 5 bases respectively, with 11 bases between them. CDR3 sequence: CASSLDGAGTEAFF. CDR3 sequence (DNA): TGTGCCAGCAGCTTAGACGGGGCGGGTACTGAAGCTTTCTTT.

The genes are TRBV6-6 and TRBJ1-5, with D unresolved. Trimming stripped 7 bases from V and 7 bases from J, with 23 bases between. The CDR3 totals 16 residues. Germline V gives CDR1 MNHNY, CDR2 SVGAGI (reference sequence). This CDR3 is CASTRSGAGLQQPQHF. For the CDR3, the DNA is TGTGCCAGCACCCGATCGGGAGCGGGCCTGCAGCAGCCCCAGCATTTT.

The V gene is TRBV10-3, the J gene TRBJ2-3; 13 bases map to TRBD2. Trimming at V came to 4 bases and at J to 2 bases, leaving 3 bases not matched to a gene. Germline V CDR1 and CDR2: ENHRY, SYGVKD. The CDR3 totals 16 residues. The CDR3 spells CAISGGLAGTTDTQYF. DNA for the CDR3: TGTGCCATCAGTGGGGGACTAGCGGGGACCACAGATACGCAGTATTTT.

This clone was picked up a small number of times. The chain's CDR3 is CASSEASSGANVLTF. In DNA form, the CDR3 reads TGTGCCAGCAGTGAAGCCAGCTCTGGGGCCAACGTCCTGACTTTC. The V call is TRBV6-1, the J call TRBJ2-6; D is unresolved. The CDR3 runs 15 residues. Trimming took 0 bases from V and 0 from J, leaving 3 bases between them. Germline lookup yields CDR1 MNHNS and CDR2 SASEGT.

This clone was observed a few times. J is TRBJ1-4 and V is TRBV18; the D is unclear. V was cut by 6 bases and J by 5 bases, with 10 bases left in between. This CDR3 spans 13 amino acids. Germline V gene sequence: CDR1 KGHSH, CDR2 LQKENI. CDR3: CASSAGGNEKLFF. The CDR3 region has the DNA TGTGCCAGCTCCGCGGGCGGAAATGAAAAACTGTTTTTT.

The chain carries TRBV25-1 and TRBJ2-7; TRBD2 matches at 8 bases. The CDR3 runs 14 residues. Germline assignment: CDR1 MGHDK and CDR2 SYGVNS. The junction had 10 bases not matched to a gene; V was cut back by 5 bases and J by 7 bases. Written as DNA, the CDR3 is TGTGCCAGCAGTCAGAGCGGGAGAGGGGGAGAGCAGTACTTC. This translates into CASSQSGRGGEQYF.

The chain uses TRBV6-5 and TRBJ1-1; weak D call: TRBD1 (6 bases). Trimming left V 7 bases short and J 7 bases short, with 19 bases between. The CDR3 has 14 amino acids. CDR1 is MNHEY and CDR2 is SVGAGI in the germline V gene. Written as DNA, the CDR3 is TGTGCCAGCACCAAATCAGGGGCTCGGGGTGAAGCTTTCTTT. Protein product: CASTKSGARGEAFF.

This clone showed up just once. The rearrangement joins TRBV7-2 to TRBJ1-3; D call uncertain. Trimming stripped 1 base from V and 2 bases from J, with 12 bases between. CDR1 and CDR2 from the germline V gene are SGHTA and FQGNSA. The CDR3 is 16 residues long. As DNA, the CDR3 is TGTGCCAGCAGCTTAGTTTGGGATAACCCTGGAAACACCATATATTTT. This sequence encodes CASSLVWDNPGNTIYF.

The chain uses TRBV15 and TRBJ2-1; TRBD1 matches 7 bases. The length of the CDR3 is 15 residues. The junction had 5 bases not matched to a gene; V was cut back by 0 bases and J by 6 bases. The germline V gene encodes CDR1 LNHNV and CDR2 YYDKDF (reference sequence). CDR3 protein: CATSRDQSGGNEQFF. CDR3 DNA: TGTGCCACCAGCAGAGATCAGTCAGGGGGCAATGAGCAGTTCTTC.

The gene calls are TRBV2 and TRBJ1-1; 7 bases are shared with TRBD1. V gave up 6 bases and J gave up 0 bases; unmatched junction bases: 7. The CDR3 runs 15 residues. Per germline, CDR1 SNHLY and CDR2 FYNNEI. CDR3 protein: CASRSRQGLNTEAFF. Written as DNA, the CDR3 is TGTGCCAGCAGATCCCGACAGGGTCTGAACACTGAAGCTTTCTTT.

The rearrangement joins TRBV27 to TRBJ1-5; D ambiguous. Germline CDR1 reads MNHEY; CDR2 reads SMNVEV (reference sequence). The V end was cut by 3 bases, the J end by 4 bases, with 10 bases between. This CDR3 region has 14 residues. The CDR3 region has the DNA TGTGCCAGCAGTTTCGCGGGCTTAAATCAGCCCCAGCATTTT. It specifies CASSFAGLNQPQHF.

This clone has just one count. This chain connects TRBV30 to TRBJ2-1; TRBD2 might be the D (5 bases). The CDR3 has 13 residues. V lost 3 bases and J 10 bases, leaving 16 bases between the germline ends. Germline CDR1 GTSNPN, CDR2 SVGIG (reference sequence). The CDR3 protein is CAWSLTLAREQFF. In nucleotides, the CDR3 is TGTGCCTGGAGCCTTACCCTAGCTAGGGAGCAGTTCTTC. The full variable domain, rest sourced from reference TRBV30 and TRBJ2-1, is SQTIHQWPATLVQPVGSPLSLECTVEGTSNPNLYWYRQAAGRGLQLLFYSVGIGQISSEVPQNLSASRPQDRQFILSSKKLLLSDSGFYLCAWSLTLAREQFFGPGTRLTVL.

V gene TRBV6-1 combines with J gene TRBJ1-1; D gene ambiguous. Germline CDR1 reads MNHNS; CDR2 reads SASEGT. With 5 bases removed from V and 7 bases from J, the gap between germline ends came to 17 bases. This CDR3 has 14 residues. Written as DNA, the CDR3 is TGTGCCAGCAGTTCGACGAGCGTCTTACTTGAAGCTTTCTTT. It yields the protein CASSSTSVLLEAFF.

The rearrangement uses TRBV7-9 and TRBJ1-2; no clear D. The CDR3 runs to 13 residues. Between the trimmed V and J ends, which lost 4 bases and 8 bases, there was a span of 14 bases. CDR1 SEHNR and CDR2 FQNEAQ come from the germline V gene (reference sequence). CDR3: CASSSDGVRGYTF. Here the CDR3 DNA reads TGTGCCAGCAGCTCGGACGGGGTGAGGGGCTACACCTTC.

This clone was counted a single time. Germline and junction disagree at one end, which may indicate a read error. The chain recombines TRBV12-5 with TRBJ2-2; D is ambiguous. The germline V gene has CDR1 LGHNT and CDR2 FRNRAP. This CDR3 is built from 12 residues. CDR3 protein: CASGFNSGELFF. The DNA of the CDR3 is TGTGCTAGTGGTTTTAACAGCGGGGAGCTGTTTTTT.

This rearrangement joins TRBV14 to TRBJ2-5; no clear D. This CDR3 spans 13 amino acids. Trimming pared 4 bases from V and 3 bases from J, leaving 9 bases between. Germline CDR1 SGHDN, CDR2 FVKESK. The CDR3 DNA is TGTGCCAGCAGCCCCCGACTGAAAGAGACCCAGTACTTC. Its protein product is CASSPRLKETQYF.

The CDR3 nucleotides are TGTGCCAGCAGCGTGGCCGGGACTCAGGCCTACGAGCAGTACTTC. Its translation is CASSVAGTQAYEQYF. This chain uses TRBV11-3 with TRBJ2-7, with D maybe TRBD2 (6 bases). V was cut by 5 bases and J by 2 bases, with 16 bases left in between. The length of the CDR3 is 15 residues. The germline CDR1 and CDR2 sequences are SGHNT and YENEEA.

The chain couples TRBV4-3 to TRBJ2-1; 7 bases are shared with TRBD2. Germline V gene data show CDR1 as LGHNA and CDR2 as YSLEER. Germline trimming cut 1 base from V and 10 bases from J; bases unmatched to any gene: 4. CDR3 length: 13 residues. CDR3 sequence (DNA): TGCGCCAGCAGCCAAGGTAGAGCGGGGGAGCAGTTCTTC. It yields the protein CASSQGRAGEQFF.

CDR3 sequence: CASSYSSGMADTQYF. The CDR3 DNA follows: TGTGCCAGCAGTTACTCGTCGGGGATGGCAGATACGCAGTATTTT. This chain joins TRBV6-5 and TRBJ2-3; TRBD2 is a possible D gene (5 bases). Deletions cut 0 bases from V and 4 bases from J, with 11 bases between. The CDR3 covers 15 residues. The germline V gene encodes CDR1 MNHEY and CDR2 SVGAGI.

The chain couples TRBV7-9 to TRBJ1-2; 7 bases fit TRBD1. The CDR3 is made up of 15 amino acids. Germline V CDR1 and CDR2: SEHNR, FQNEAQ (reference sequence). V shed 3 bases and J 0 bases; nucleotides not matched to a gene: 4. CDR3 loop: CASSLSGTANYGYTF. CDR3 nucleotides: TGTGCCAGCAGCTTGAGCGGGACAGCTAACTATGGCTACACCTTC.

This chain joins TRBV6-5 and TRBJ1-1; D remains ambiguous. V dropped 6 bases and J dropped 4 bases, with 18 bases sitting between them. This CDR3 spans 15 amino acids. The germline V gene encodes CDR1 MNHEY and CDR2 SVGAGI. The CDR3 DNA is TGTGCCAGCAGCCCTGACACCCGAACGGGCACTGAAGCTTTCTTT. Protein sequence: CASSPDTRTGTEAFF.

V is TRBV5-1 and J is TRBJ1-6; 7 bases are shared with TRBD1. The germline CDR1 and CDR2 sequences are SGHRS and YFSETQ. V was pared by 5 bases and J by 7 bases, with 9 bases of the junction left unmatched. This CDR3 region has 15 residues. CDR3: CASRYGGDSNSPLHF. In DNA form, the CDR3 reads TGCGCCAGCAGGTATGGCGGGGACAGCAATTCACCCCTCCACTTT.

Remarks on this clone: At the DNA level, this CDR3 is encoded by other sequences in the same sample as well. The rearrangement links TRBV9 to TRBJ2-3; 7 bases align to TRBD2. Germline CDR1 reads SGDLS; CDR2 reads YYNGEE. The CDR3 sequence is 15 residues long. J lost 2 bases, V lost 0 bases, and 3 bases had no gene match. The CDR3, as DNA: TGTGCCAGCAGCGTAGGGCGGGAGCTCACAGATACGCAGTATTTT. Translated: CASSVGRELTDTQYF.